This entry is about one TCR beta chain. What it binds is unknown. Sequencing was performed with immunoSEQ multiplex PCR; in TCRdb, only in-frame clones are kept and a portion is missing. This sample's table reports over 120,000 clones. This specimen comes from a study of T cell responses to AZD1222 COVID-19 vaccine. The study's findings and limits: Seropositive status at baseline applied to only six AZD1222 recipients. CD4 TCRs covered the whole spike, strongest at regions 160-218 and 743-854. Variant regions that are unmutated are reportedly the target of nearly half of spike-specific TCRs. A mostly white British donor set with more females was recruited, and clonal diversity was possibly underestimated.

The length of the CDR3 is 15 residues. In germline, CDR1 is SGHAT, CDR2 FQNNGV. V was clipped by 5 bases and J by 2 bases, with 13 bases between them. The receptor was isolated from an adult in good health. The V call is TRBV11-2, the J call TRBJ1-5; the D gene is possibly TRBD1 (6 bases). The source material was peripheral blood. CDR3 DNA sequence: TGTGCCAGCAGCCCGGGACACGGGGGCAATCAGCCCCAGCATTTT. Translated, it gives CASSPGHGGNQPQHF.